This TCR beta chain comes out of a study of blood T cells in healthy people across ages. For the second PCR, which ran for roughly 7 to 11 cycles, a sample-barcoded 5' primer and a J-beta primer mix were used. The authors tagged each cDNA molecule using a template-switch adaptor with 12 random nucleotides. CDR3-containing paired-end reads numbering at least 2.5 million came from each sample. One entry per CDR3 protein, called by TCRdb with MiXCR from the 5' RACE reads. The sample lists roughly 680,000 distinct CDR3 sequences; under 65% were seen once. Losses at the gene ends were 4 bases for V and 8 bases for J; bases not matched to a gene: 5. From germline, CDR1 is MDHEN and CDR2 SYDVKM. The CDR3 has 14 residues.

The chain recombines TRBV28 with TRBJ1-4; 9 bases map to TRBD1. Sequences were obtained from blood. This receptor was identified in a woman of 80 years or more in good health. CDR3 DNA sequence: TGTGCCAGCAGTTCACGGGGGACAGGGGAAAAACTGTTTTTT. It yields the protein CASSSRGTGEKLFF.